This T cell receptor beta chain was sequenced during a study of T cell changes during pregnancy in multiple sclerosis. Clones were read by immunoSEQ multiplex PCR, and TCRdb kept only the in-frame ones, dropping some. Among tens of thousands of clones listed, 80% to 90% were seen once. The length of the CDR3 is 13 residues. V lost 2 bases, J lost 5 bases, and 9 bases lay in between. Germline V gene sequence: CDR1 LGHNT, CDR2 FRNRAP. Sequencing was performed on peripheral blood, taken in the first trimester of pregnancy. The sequence was obtained from a female donor in good health, enrolled as a control in a pregnancy study. V is TRBV12-5 and J is TRBJ1-1, with D possibly matching TRBD1 (6 bases). This chain's CDR3 is CASGLSQGTEAFF. For the CDR3, the DNA is TGTGCTAGTGGTTTGAGCCAGGGGACTGAAGCTTTCTTT.